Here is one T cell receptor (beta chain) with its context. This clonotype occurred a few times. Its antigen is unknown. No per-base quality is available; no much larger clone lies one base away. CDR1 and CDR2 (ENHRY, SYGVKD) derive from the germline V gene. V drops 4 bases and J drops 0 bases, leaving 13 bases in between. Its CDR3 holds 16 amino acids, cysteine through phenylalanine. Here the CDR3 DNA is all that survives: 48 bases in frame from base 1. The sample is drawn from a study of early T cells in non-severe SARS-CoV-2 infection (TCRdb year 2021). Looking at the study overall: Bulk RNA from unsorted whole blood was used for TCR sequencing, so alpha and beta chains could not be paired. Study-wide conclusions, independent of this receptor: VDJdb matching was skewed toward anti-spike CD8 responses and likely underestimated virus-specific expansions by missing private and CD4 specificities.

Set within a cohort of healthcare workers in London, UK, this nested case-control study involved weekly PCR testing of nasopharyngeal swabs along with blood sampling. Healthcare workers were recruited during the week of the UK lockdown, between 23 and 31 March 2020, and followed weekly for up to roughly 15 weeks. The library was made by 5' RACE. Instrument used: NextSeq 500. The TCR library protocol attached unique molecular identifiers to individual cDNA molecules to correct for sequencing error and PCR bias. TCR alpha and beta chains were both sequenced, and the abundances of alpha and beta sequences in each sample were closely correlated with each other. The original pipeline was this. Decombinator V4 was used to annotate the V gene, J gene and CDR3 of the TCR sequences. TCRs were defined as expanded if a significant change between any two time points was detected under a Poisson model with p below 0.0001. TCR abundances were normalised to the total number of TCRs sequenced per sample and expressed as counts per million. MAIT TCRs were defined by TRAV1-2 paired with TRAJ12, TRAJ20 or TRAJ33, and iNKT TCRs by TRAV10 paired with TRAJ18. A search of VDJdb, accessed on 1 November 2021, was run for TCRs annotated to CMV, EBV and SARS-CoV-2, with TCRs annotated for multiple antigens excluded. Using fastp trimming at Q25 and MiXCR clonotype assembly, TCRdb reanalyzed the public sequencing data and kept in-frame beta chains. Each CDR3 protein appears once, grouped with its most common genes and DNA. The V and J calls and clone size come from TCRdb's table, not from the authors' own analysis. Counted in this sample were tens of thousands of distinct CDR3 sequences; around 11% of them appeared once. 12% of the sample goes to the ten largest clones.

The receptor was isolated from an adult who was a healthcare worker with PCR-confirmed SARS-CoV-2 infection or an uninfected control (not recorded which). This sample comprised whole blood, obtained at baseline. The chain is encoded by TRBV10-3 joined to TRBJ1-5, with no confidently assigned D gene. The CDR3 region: CAISGGPSLSNQPQHF. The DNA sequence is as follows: TGTGCCATCAGTGGTGGACCGAGCCTTAGCAATCAGCCCCAGCATTTT.